What follows are 24 T cell receptor beta chains derived from one specimen sequenced in a study of technical replicates of blood from a handful of donors. Assay: immunoSEQ multiplex PCR; the TCRdb copy retains only in-frame clones and omits some. The sample contains about 75,000 clones, approximately 90% of which appear only once. Sequenced input: PBMCs. The source is a human donor in good health. Some clones in this sample may be carry-over from other donors' samples.

The chain couples TRBV10-3 to TRBJ2-7, with TRBD1 as a possible D gene (7 bases). The CDR3 consists of 13 residues. Trimming stripped 6 bases from V and 0 bases from J, with 9 bases between. Per the germline V gene, CDR1 is ENHRY and CDR2 is SYGVKD. The CDR3 loop is CAIRRDSSYEQYF. The CDR3 coding sequence is TGTGCCATCAGGCGGGACAGCTCCTACGAGCAGTACTTC.

This clone occurred once. The gene calls are TRBV27 and TRBJ2-7, with a possible D match to TRBD1 (5 bases). The length of the CDR3 is 14 residues. With 5 bases removed from V and 5 bases from J, the gap between germline ends came to 16 bases. The germline CDR1 and CDR2 sequences are MNHEY and SMNVEV (reference sequence). The CDR3 sequence: CASSTYNRQDEQYF. In DNA, the CDR3 is TGTGCCAGCAGTACATACAACAGGCAGGACGAGCAGTACTTC.

The chain combines TRBV7-2 with TRBJ2-5; TRBD2 aligns across 7 bases. The CDR3 extends over 15 amino acids. The V and J ends lost 5 bases and 4 bases, in that order; junction bases with no gene match: 10. Germline-derived CDR1 and CDR2 are SGHTA and FQGNSA. The CDR3 DNA reads as TGTGCCAGCAGCCGCGGGTTATTAGCGGGAGAGACCCAGTACTTC. Its protein is CASSRGLLAGETQYF.

The chain recombines TRBV25-1 with TRBJ1-4, with unresolved D. CDR1 MGHDK and CDR2 SYGVNS come from the germline V gene. Trimming left V 2 bases short and J 8 bases short, with 9 bases between. The CDR3 runs to 13 residues. The CDR3 is CASSEAGKEKLFF. CDR3 in DNA: TGTGCCAGCAGTGAAGCAGGAAAGGAAAAACTGTTTTTT.

A word on this clone: One junction end disagrees with the germline gene, perhaps due to a read error. V and J are TRBV29-1 and TRBJ1-5, with a tentative D call TRBD1 (5 bases). Germline loops: CDR1 SQVTM, CDR2 ANQGSEA. The CDR3 totals 15 residues. The CDR3 sequence: CSVCTGGSGNQLQHF. CDR3 DNA sequence: TGCAGCGTCTGCACCGGGGGGAGCGGGAATCAGCTCCAGCATTTT.

This chain joins TRBV5-1 and TRBJ1-6, with TRBD1 matching 9 bases. The trim removed 4 bases at V and 9 bases at J, leaving 8 bases unmatched. The CDR3 length is 15 residues. Germline V gives CDR1 SGHRS, CDR2 YFSETQ. CDR3 in amino acids: CASSPAGTGSSPLHF. The CDR3 DNA follows: TGCGCCAGCAGCCCGGCCGGGACAGGGTCTTCACCCCTCCACTTT.

This clone was counted a single time. The chain is built from TRBV4-3 and TRBJ1-2; 7 bases fit TRBD1. The CDR3 has 15 amino acids. V shed 5 bases and J 5 bases; nucleotides not matched to a gene: 11. Germline loops: CDR1 LGHNA, CDR2 YSLEER. The chain's CDR3 is CASSFGQAGPYGYTF. In nucleotides, the CDR3 is TGCGCCAGCAGCTTCGGACAGGCTGGTCCTTATGGCTACACCTTC.

Comments on this clone: The conserved phenylalanine or tryptophan is not found at the CDR3 terminus, so this likely reflects a read error. This sequence joins TRBV5-1 and TRBJ1-6, with TRBD1 as a possible D gene (5 bases). Trimming cost V 4 bases and J 7 bases, with 15 bases left between them. The CDR3 is made up of 15 amino acids. Per the germline V gene, CDR1 is SGHRS and CDR2 is YFSETQ. The CDR3 DNA is TGCGCCAGCAGCCCAATGGAGACAGCCAATTCACCCCTCCACCTT. Translation: CASSPMETANSPLHL.

The chain carries TRBV18 and TRBJ2-7; D perhaps matches TRBD1 (7 bases). V lost 3 bases, J lost 6 bases, and 12 bases lay in between. Germline lookup yields CDR1 KGHSH and CDR2 LQKENI. This CDR3 spans 13 amino acids. The CDR3 loop reads CASSPQGGGEQYF. CDR3 nucleotide sequence: TGTGCCAGCTCACCTCAGGGGGGCGGCGAGCAGTACTTC.

This clone was observed once. The genes are TRBV19 and TRBJ2-7; D is uncertain. The CDR3 runs 18 residues. The germline gives CDR1 LNHDA, CDR2 SQIVND (reference sequence). Between the trimmed V and J ends, which lost 3 bases and 0 bases, there was a span of 21 bases. The CDR3: CASSIQSPQPMSSYEQYF. The CDR3 DNA reads as TGTGCCAGTAGTATCCAAAGCCCACAGCCTATGAGCTCCTACGAGCAGTACTTC. Complete variable domain (other parts from reference TRBV19 and TRBJ2-7): DGGITQSPKYLFRKEGQNVTLSCEQNLNHDAMYWYRQDPGQGLRLIYYSQIVNDFQKGDIAEGYSVSREKKESFPLTVTSAQKNPTAFYLCASSIQSPQPMSSYEQYFGPGTRLTVT.

The chain carries TRBV7-9 and TRBJ1-1; 7 bases are a match to TRBD1. J was trimmed by 0 bases and V by 3 bases; bases with no gene match: 10. This CDR3 has 17 amino acids. Germline CDR1 and CDR2: SEHNR and FQNEAQ (reference sequence). This chain's CDR3 is CASSFLDRRNLNTEAFF. CDR3 nucleotide sequence: TGTGCCAGCAGCTTCCTGGACAGGAGGAACTTGAACACTGAAGCTTTCTTT.

The chain links TRBV7-9 to TRBJ2-7; maybe TRBD1 (6 bases). Trimming pared 5 bases from V and 3 bases from J, leaving 11 bases between. Germline CDR1 reads SEHNR; CDR2 reads FQNEAQ (reference sequence). The CDR3 covers 13 residues. The DNA for the CDR3 is TGTGCCAGCAGCCCACAGGACAGCTACGAGCAGTACTTC. Residues: CASSPQDSYEQYF.

The chain employs TRBV7-6 and TRBJ2-1; D might be TRBD1 (5 bases). There are 13 residues in the CDR3. V shed 5 bases and J shed 13 bases, with 18 bases lying between them. Germline CDR1 and CDR2: SGHVS and FNYEAQ. CDR3 nucleotides: TGTGCCAGCAGCGACGACAGCTTACCAAACCAGTTCTTC. Its protein is CASSDDSLPNQFF.

The chain carries TRBV29-1 and TRBJ2-6; D not resolved. CDR1 SQVTM and CDR2 ANQGSEA come from the germline V gene. V lost 5 bases, J lost 0 bases, and 8 bases lay in between. The CDR3 spans 14 residues. CDR3 coding DNA: TGCAGCGTTCCAGGTGGCTCTGGGGCCAACGTCCTGACTTTC. It yields the protein CSVPGGSGANVLTF. The full variable domain, rest sourced from reference TRBV29-1 and TRBJ2-6, is SAVISQKPSRDICQRGTSLTIQCQVDSQVTMMFWYRQQPGQSLTLIATANQGSEATYESGFVIDKFPISRPNLTFSTLTVSNMSPEDSSIYLCSVPGGSGANVLTFGAGSRLTVL.

This chain connects TRBV6-5 to TRBJ1-1; D is ambiguous. The V gene's germline CDR1 is MNHEY and CDR2 SVGAGI. The CDR3 extends over 14 amino acids. Trimming stripped 2 bases from V and 6 bases from J, with 13 bases between. The CDR3 reads CASSYAGSYPEAFF. As DNA, the CDR3 is TGTGCCAGCAGTTACGCAGGCTCGTACCCTGAAGCTTTCTTT.

This rearrangement joins TRBV19 to TRBJ2-5; 8 bases align to TRBD1. The CDR3 is made up of 13 amino acids. Germline CDR1 LNHDA, CDR2 SQIVND (reference sequence). The J segment lost 5 bases and the V segment lost 4 bases, leaving 3 bases of the junction unmatched. The DNA for the CDR3 is TGTGCCAGTAGTACGGACAGGGTGGAGACCCAGTACTTC. Protein product: CASSTDRVETQYF.

The V call is TRBV15, the J call TRBJ1-5, with D unresolved. V was shortened by 0 bases and J by 1 base, with 10 bases between the two germline ends. The CDR3 sequence is 16 residues long. Germline CDR1 reads LNHNV; CDR2 reads YYDKDF (reference sequence). CDR3 coding DNA: TGTGCCACCAGCAGAGATCAGAGGTTAAGCAATCAGCCCCAGCATTTT. Its protein product is CATSRDQRLSNQPQHF.

This clone was counted a few times. The V gene is TRBV19, the J gene TRBJ1-1, with D possibly matching TRBD1 (6 bases). The germline V gene encodes CDR1 LNHDA and CDR2 SQIVND (reference sequence). V gave up 5 bases and J gave up 5 bases, with 12 bases separating them. This CDR3 is built from 13 residues. As DNA, the CDR3 is TGTGCCAGTAGTGCGGACAGTGATACTGAAGCTTTCTTT. This codes for CASSADSDTEAFF.

The chain couples TRBV5-1 to TRBJ2-7, with D uncertain. The V end lost 2 bases, the J end lost 3 bases, and 12 bases lay between the germline ends. The germline V gene encodes CDR1 SGHRS and CDR2 YFSETQ. This CDR3 is built from 14 residues. CDR3 in amino acids: CASSFELVSYEQYF. The DNA of the CDR3 is TGCGCCAGCAGCTTCGAGCTGGTGAGCTACGAGCAGTACTTC. Complete variable domain (other parts from reference TRBV5-1 and TRBJ2-7): KAGVTQTPRYLIKTRGQQVTLSCSPISGHRSVSWYQQTPGQGLQFLFEYFSETQRNKGNFPGRFSGRQFSNSRSEMNVSTLELGDSALYLCASSFELVSYEQYFGPGTRLTVT.

This clone has a single count. The genes are TRBV5-1 and TRBJ2-7; D not certain. The length of the CDR3 is 14 residues. Trimming removed 0 bases at V and 4 bases at J, with 11 bases between. Germline V gene data show CDR1 as SGHRS and CDR2 as YFSETQ. CDR3 region: CASSLGKTAYEQYF. DNA for the CDR3: TGCGCCAGCAGCTTGGGAAAAACCGCGTACGAGCAGTACTTC. Supplemented by reference TRBV5-1 and TRBJ2-7, the full variable domain reads KAGVTQTPRYLIKTRGQQVTLSCSPISGHRSVSWYQQTPGQGLQFLFEYFSETQRNKGNFPGRFSGRQFSNSRSEMNVSTLELGDSALYLCASSLGKTAYEQYFGPGTRLTVT.

The chain is built from TRBV30 and TRBJ1-6; weak D call: TRBD1 (5 bases). V was trimmed by 3 bases and J by 7 bases, leaving 16 bases between them. This CDR3 has 15 amino acids. Looked up from germline, CDR1 is GTSNPN and CDR2 is SVGIG (reference sequence). The CDR3, as DNA: TGTGCCTGGAGATCCTTTGCAGGGTCCAATTCACCCCTCCACTTT. Encoded protein: CAWRSFAGSNSPLHF. The complete variable domain, with remaining parts taken from reference TRBV30 and TRBJ1-6, reads SQTIHQWPATLVQPVGSPLSLECTVEGTSNPNLYWYRQAAGRGLQLLFYSVGIGQISSEVPQNLSASRPQDRQFILSSKKLLLSDSGFYLCAWRSFAGSNSPLHFGNGTRLTVT.

CDR3 sequence reads: CASRPPGQGTYGYTF. The CDR3 DNA follows: TGTGCCAGCAGACCACCGGGACAGGGGACCTATGGCTACACCTTC. The chain is built from TRBV11-2 and TRBJ1-2; 10 nucleotides agree with TRBD1. Per the germline V gene, CDR1 is SGHAT and CDR2 is FQNNGV. Trimming at V came to 6 bases and at J to 4 bases, leaving 8 bases not matched to a gene. This CDR3 is built from 15 residues. Looking up the rest from reference TRBV11-2 and TRBJ1-2 gives the full variable domain: EAGVAQSPRYKIIEKRQSVAFWCNPISGHATLYWYQQILGQGPKLLIQFQNNGVVDDSQLPKDRFSAERLKGVDSTLKIQPAKLEDSAVYLCASRPPGQGTYGYTFGSGTRLTVV.

In its sample, this clone was seen once. The chain uses TRBV9 and TRBJ1-5; 8 nucleotides line up with TRBD1. The V and J ends lost 4 bases and 2 bases, in that order; junction bases with no gene match: 5. Looked up from germline, CDR1 is SGDLS and CDR2 is YYNGEE. The CDR3 runs to 15 residues. CDR3 nucleotide sequence: TGTGCCAGCAGCCAGGACAGGGAAGGCAATCAGCCCCAGCATTTT. This translates into CASSQDREGNQPQHF.

This chain joins TRBV10-3 and TRBJ1-2; D possibly corresponds to TRBD1 (6 bases). V was cut by 11 bases and J by 1 base, with 14 bases left in between. This CDR3 has 13 residues. Germline V gene sequence: CDR1 ENHRY, CDR2 SYGVKD. This CDR3 is CAAKDSRNYGYTF. For the CDR3, the DNA is TGTGCCGCCAAGGACAGTCGTAACTATGGCTACACCTTC.